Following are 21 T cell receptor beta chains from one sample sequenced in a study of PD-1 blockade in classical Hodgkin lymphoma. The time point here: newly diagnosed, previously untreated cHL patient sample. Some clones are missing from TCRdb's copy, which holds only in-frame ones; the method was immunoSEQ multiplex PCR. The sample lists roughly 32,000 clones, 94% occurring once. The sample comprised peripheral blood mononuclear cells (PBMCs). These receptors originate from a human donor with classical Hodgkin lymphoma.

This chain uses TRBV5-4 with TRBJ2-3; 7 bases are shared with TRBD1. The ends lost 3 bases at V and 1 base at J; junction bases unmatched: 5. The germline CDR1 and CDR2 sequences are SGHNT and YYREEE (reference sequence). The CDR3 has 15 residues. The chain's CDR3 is CASSSQDRGTDTQYF. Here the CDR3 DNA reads TGTGCCAGCAGCTCCCAAGACAGGGGCACAGATACGCAGTATTTT.

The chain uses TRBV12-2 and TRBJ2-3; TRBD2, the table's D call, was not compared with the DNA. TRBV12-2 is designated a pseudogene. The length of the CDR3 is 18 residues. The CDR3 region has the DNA TGTGCAAGTCGCTTCCACAGACCGGGGGACGAGGGGACAGATACGCAGTATTTT. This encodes CASRFHRPGDEGTDTQYF.

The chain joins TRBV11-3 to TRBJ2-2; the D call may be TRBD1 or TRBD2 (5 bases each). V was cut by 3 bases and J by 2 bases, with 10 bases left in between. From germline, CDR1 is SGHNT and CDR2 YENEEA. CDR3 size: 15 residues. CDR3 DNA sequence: TGTGCCAGCAGCTTTCGACGGGGCAACACCGGGGAGCTGTTTTTT. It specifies CASSFRRGNTGELFF.

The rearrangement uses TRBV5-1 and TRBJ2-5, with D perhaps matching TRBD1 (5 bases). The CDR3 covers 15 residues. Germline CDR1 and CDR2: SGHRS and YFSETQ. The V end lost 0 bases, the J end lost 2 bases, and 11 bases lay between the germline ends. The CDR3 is CASSLAVTAQETQYF. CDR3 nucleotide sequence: TGCGCCAGCAGCTTGGCGGTGACAGCTCAAGAGACCCAGTACTTC.

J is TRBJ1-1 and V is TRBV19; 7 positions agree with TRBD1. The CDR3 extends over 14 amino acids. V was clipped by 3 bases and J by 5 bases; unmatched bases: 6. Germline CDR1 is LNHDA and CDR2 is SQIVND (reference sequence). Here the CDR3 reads CASSIRGARTEAFF. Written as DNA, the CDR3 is TGTGCCAGTAGTATCAGGGGGGCGCGTACTGAAGCTTTCTTT.

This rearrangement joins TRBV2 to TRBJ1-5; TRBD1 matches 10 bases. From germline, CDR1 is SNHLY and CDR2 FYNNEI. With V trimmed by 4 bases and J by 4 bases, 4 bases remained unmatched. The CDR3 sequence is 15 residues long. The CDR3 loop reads CASSAGQGGNQPQHF. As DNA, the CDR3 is TGTGCCAGCAGTGCTGGACAGGGGGGAAATCAGCCCCAGCATTTT.

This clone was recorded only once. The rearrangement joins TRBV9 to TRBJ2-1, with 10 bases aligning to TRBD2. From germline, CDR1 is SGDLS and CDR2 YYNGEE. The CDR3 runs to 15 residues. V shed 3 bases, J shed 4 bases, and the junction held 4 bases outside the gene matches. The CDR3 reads CASSASGRAYNEQFF. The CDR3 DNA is TGTGCCAGCAGCGCTAGCGGGAGAGCGTACAATGAGCAGTTCTTC. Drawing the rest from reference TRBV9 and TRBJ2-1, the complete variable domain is DSGVTQTPKHLITATGQRVTLRCSPRSGDLSVYWYQQSLDQGLQFLIQYYNGEERAKGNILERFSAQQFPDLHSELNLSSLELGDSALYFCASSASGRAYNEQFFGPGTRLTVL.

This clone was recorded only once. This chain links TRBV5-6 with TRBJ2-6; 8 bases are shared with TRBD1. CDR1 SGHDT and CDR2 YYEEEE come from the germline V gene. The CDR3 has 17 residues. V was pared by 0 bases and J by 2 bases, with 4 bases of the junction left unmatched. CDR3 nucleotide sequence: TGTGCCAGCAGCTTGGCCAGGGGGCTCCCTGGGGCCAACGTCCTGACTTTC. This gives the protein CASSLARGLPGANVLTF.

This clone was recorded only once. The chain's CDR3 is CASSLYRDSYEQYF. The CDR3 bases are TGTGCCAGCAGCTTATACAGGGATTCCTACGAGCAGTACTTC. This chain joins TRBV5-4 and TRBJ2-7, with D possibly matching TRBD1 (6 bases). The ends were cut back, 2 bases at V and 1 base at J, with 10 bases in the middle. This CDR3 contains 14 residues. Germline assignment: CDR1 SGHNT and CDR2 YYREEE (reference sequence).

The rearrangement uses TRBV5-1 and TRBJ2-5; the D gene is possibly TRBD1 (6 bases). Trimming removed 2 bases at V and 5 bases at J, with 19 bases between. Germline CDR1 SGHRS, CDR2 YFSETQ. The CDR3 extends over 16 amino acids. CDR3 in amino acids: CASSLGGSQGEETQYF. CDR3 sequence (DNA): TGCGCCAGCAGCTTAGGGGGTTCACAGGGAGAGGAGACCCAGTACTTC.

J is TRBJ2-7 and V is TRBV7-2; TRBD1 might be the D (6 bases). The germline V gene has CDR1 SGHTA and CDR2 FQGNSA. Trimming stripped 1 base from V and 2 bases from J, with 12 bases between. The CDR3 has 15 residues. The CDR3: CASSLESAGAYEQYF. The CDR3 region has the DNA TGTGCCAGCAGCTTAGAATCGGCAGGGGCCTACGAGCAGTACTTC.

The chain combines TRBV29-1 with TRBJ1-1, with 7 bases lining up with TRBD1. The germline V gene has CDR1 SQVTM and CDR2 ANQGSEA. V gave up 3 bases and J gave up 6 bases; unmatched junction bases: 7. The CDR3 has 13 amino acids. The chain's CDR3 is CSVDAVRGAEAFF. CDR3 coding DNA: TGCAGCGTTGATGCTGTCAGGGGGGCTGAAGCTTTCTTT.

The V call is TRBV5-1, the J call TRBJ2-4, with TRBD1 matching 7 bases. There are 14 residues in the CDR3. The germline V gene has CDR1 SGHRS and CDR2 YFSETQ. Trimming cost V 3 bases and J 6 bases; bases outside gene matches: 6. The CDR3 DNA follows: TGCGCCAGCAGCTCGACAGGGTTCGGAAACATTCAGTACTTC. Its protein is CASSSTGFGNIQYF.

This chain's CDR3 is CASSQLGGLAGVRETQYF. In DNA form, the CDR3 reads TGCGCCAGCAGCCAGTTAGGGGGACTAGCGGGGGTTAGAGAGACCCAGTACTTC. The chain uses TRBV4-1 and TRBJ2-5; 14 bases agree with TRBD2. V trimming: 3 bases; J trimming: 4 bases; junction bases outside the gene matches: 10. This CDR3 comprises 18 residues. Germline lookup yields CDR1 MGHRA and CDR2 YSYEKL.

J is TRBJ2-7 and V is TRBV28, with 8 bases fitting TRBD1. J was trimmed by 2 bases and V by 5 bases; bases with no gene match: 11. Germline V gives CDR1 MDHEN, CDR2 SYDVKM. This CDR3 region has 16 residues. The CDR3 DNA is TGTGCCAGCAGTGGATTTTACAGGGGGTCGCCCTACGAGCAGTACTTC. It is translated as CASSGFYRGSPYEQYF.

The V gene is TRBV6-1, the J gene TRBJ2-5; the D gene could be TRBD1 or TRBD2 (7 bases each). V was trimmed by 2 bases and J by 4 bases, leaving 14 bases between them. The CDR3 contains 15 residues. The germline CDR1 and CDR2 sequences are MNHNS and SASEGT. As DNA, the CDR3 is TGTGCCAGCAGTGAAAGGGAGGGGGCGGGAGAGACCCAGTACTTC. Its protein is CASSEREGAGETQYF.

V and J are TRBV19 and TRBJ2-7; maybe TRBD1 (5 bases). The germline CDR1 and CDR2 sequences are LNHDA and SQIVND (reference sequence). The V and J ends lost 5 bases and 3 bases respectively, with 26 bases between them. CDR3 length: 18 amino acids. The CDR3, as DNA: TGTGCCAGTAGTCCCGGGTGGTTCGGCAGGGATCTTTACTACGAGCAGTACTTC. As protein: CASSPGWFGRDLYYEQYF.

In nucleotides, the CDR3 is TGCAGCGTCTTGGACACCGGGAGGAACACTGAAGCTTTCTTT. This encodes CSVLDTGRNTEAFF. The chain has TRBV29-1 and TRBJ1-1; a weak D match, TRBD1 (5 bases). The V and J ends lost 6 bases and 1 base respectively, with 15 bases between them. The CDR3 is 14 amino acids. CDR1 is SQVTM and CDR2 is ANQGSEA in the germline V gene. The variable domain in full, with the rest retrieved from reference TRBV29-1 and TRBJ1-1, is SAVISQKPSRDICQRGTSLTIQCQVDSQVTMMFWYRQQPGQSLTLIATANQGSEATYESGFVIDKFPISRPNLTFSTLTVSNMSPEDSSIYLCSVLDTGRNTEAFFGQGTRLTVV.

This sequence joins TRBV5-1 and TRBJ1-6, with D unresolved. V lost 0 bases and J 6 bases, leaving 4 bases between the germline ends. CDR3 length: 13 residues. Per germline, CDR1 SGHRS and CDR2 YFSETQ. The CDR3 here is CASSLDANSPLHF. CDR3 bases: TGCGCCAGCAGCTTGGACGCTAATTCACCCCTCCACTTT.

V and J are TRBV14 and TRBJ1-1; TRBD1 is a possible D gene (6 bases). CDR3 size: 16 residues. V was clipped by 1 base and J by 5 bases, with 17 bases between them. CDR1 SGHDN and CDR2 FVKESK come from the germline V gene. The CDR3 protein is CASSQAGAFRRTEAFF. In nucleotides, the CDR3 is TGTGCCAGCAGCCAAGCGGGGGCATTTCGGCGGACTGAAGCTTTCTTT.

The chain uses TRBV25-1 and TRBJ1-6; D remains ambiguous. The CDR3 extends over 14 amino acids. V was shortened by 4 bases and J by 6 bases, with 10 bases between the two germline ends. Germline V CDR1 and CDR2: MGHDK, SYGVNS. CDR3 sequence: CASSVAGFNSPLHF. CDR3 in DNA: TGTGCCAGCAGTGTTGCAGGCTTTAATTCACCCCTCCACTTT.